This T cell receptor beta chain is from a study of molecular identifiers for immune sequencing clone quantification. TCRdb redid the calling of the PCR reads with MiXCR, one entry per CDR3 protein. The sample consists of around 460,000 distinct CDR3 sequences, about 22% of them appearing once. Losses at the gene ends were 3 bases for V and 2 bases for J; bases not matched to a gene: 7. From germline, CDR1 is MGHRA and CDR2 YSYEKL. The CDR3 consists of 18 residues. Only a few counts were recorded for this clonotype. This chain links TRBV4-1 with TRBJ2-1, with TRBD2 identical over 13 bases. Sequencing used naive CD8+ T cells from blood, with Jurkat cell RNA spiked in. Subset reported: FACS-sorted CD8+CD4-CCR7+CD45RA+ naive T cells. This TCR derives from a human donor in good health. Some libraries in this study had Jurkat cell RNA spiked in. DNA for the CDR3: TGCGCCAGCAGCCAGGAGACTAGCGGGGGGCCGACCTACAATGAGCAGTTCTTC. This codes for CASSQETSGGPTYNEQFF.